Sequencing of this T cell receptor beta chain was carried out in a study of T cell responses to AZD1222 COVID-19 vaccine. General study results and limits: Of spike-specific TCRs, nearly half reportedly target regions left unmutated in variants. Donors skewed white British and female; clonal diversity was possibly underestimated.

This CDR3 comprises 14 residues. In germline, CDR1 is LGHNA, CDR2 YSLEER. V gave up 0 bases and J gave up 6 bases, with 9 bases separating them. For this clone: Its matching antigen is unknown.

TCRdb keeps only in-frame clones here, not all; method: immunoSEQ multiplex PCR. Of some 120,000 clones in the sample, roughly 87% are singletons; the top ten hold about 1.5%. The chain employs TRBV4-3 and TRBJ1-5; no clear D. This receptor was taken from an adult in good health. The sequencing here drew on peripheral blood, taken on day 0 of AZD1222 vaccination. Here the CDR3 DNA reads TGCGCCAGCAGCCAAGACCCCCGGGTTCAGCCCCAGCATTTT. Its protein product is CASSQDPRVQPQHF.